One sample yielded the 10 T cell receptor beta chains listed below, sequenced in a study of blood T cell repertoires in COVID-19. Clones were sequenced by immunoSEQ multiplex PCR, and TCRdb holds only the in-frame ones, with some missing. The sample holds 470,000 or so clones, approximately 83% seen once. The sequenced material came from peripheral blood. These receptors came from a human donor in a cohort sampled during active COVID-19.

The genes are TRBV9 and TRBJ1-4, with D perhaps matching TRBD1 (6 bases). The germline V gene has CDR1 SGDLS and CDR2 YYNGEE. The CDR3 length is 15 residues. Trimming left V 6 bases short and J 3 bases short, with 15 bases between. CDR3 sequence reads: CASTPAGQSNEKLFF. DNA for the CDR3: TGTGCCAGCACCCCCGCAGGACAGTCTAATGAAAAACTGTTTTTT.

CDR3 amino acids: CASRPTGGGGNTIYF. The CDR3 DNA reads TGTGCCAGCAGGCCTACCGGCGGGGGAGGAAACACCATATATTTT. The chain is built from TRBV9 and TRBJ1-3; perhaps TRBD1 as D (5 bases). This CDR3 is 15 amino acids long. Germline CDR1 and CDR2: SGDLS and YYNGEE. Trimming removed 5 bases from V and 4 bases from J, with 16 bases in between. Full variable domain (missing parts from reference TRBV9 and TRBJ1-3): DSGVTQTPKHLITATGQRVTLRCSPRSGDLSVYWYQQSLDQGLQFLIQYYNGEERAKGNILERFSAQQFPDLHSELNLSSLELGDSALYFCASRPTGGGGNTIYFGEGSWLTVV.

This chain joins TRBV10-2 and TRBJ1-2; D not certain. Trimming shortened V by 0 bases and J by 4 bases, and 6 bases separated the two germline ends. The CDR3 extends over 13 amino acids. The germline V gene encodes CDR1 WSHSY and CDR2 SAAADI. The CDR3 DNA reads TGCGCCAGCAGTGAGTCTGTACTCTATGGCTACACCTTC. Translating gives CASSESVLYGYTF.

This chain links TRBV5-4 with TRBJ2-1, with D possibly TRBD2 on 6 matching bases. CDR1 and CDR2 (germline): SGHNT, YYREEE (reference sequence). The CDR3 loop spans 16 amino acids. Trimming cost V 4 bases and J 4 bases, with 18 bases left between them. The CDR3 is CASSGGWSAEYNEQFF. In DNA form, the CDR3 reads TGTGCCAGCAGCGGGGGGTGGTCAGCGGAATACAATGAGCAGTTCTTC.

This chain joins TRBV5-5 and TRBJ2-3; tentatively, D is TRBD2 (5 bases). Germline-derived CDR1 and CDR2 are SGHKS and YYEKEE (reference sequence). V lost 3 bases to trimming and J lost 11 bases, with 16 bases between them. There are 13 residues in the CDR3. As DNA, the CDR3 is TGTGCCAGCAGCTCGGGAACTTCTTTAGGGCAGTATTTT. Its translation is CASSSGTSLGQYF.

J is TRBJ2-7 and V is TRBV25-1, with 7 bases lining up with TRBD2. Germline-derived CDR1 and CDR2 are MGHDK and SYGVNS. The CDR3 loop spans 16 amino acids. V lost 6 bases and J lost 5; bases outside the gene matches: 16. This CDR3 is CASSPSLPGRRNEQYF. CDR3 DNA: TGTGCCAGCAGCCCTTCCCTTCCCGGGAGGAGAAACGAGCAGTACTTC.

The chain has TRBV19 and TRBJ1-1; 9 nucleotides line up with TRBD1. J lost 0 bases, V lost 7 bases, and 9 bases had no gene match. CDR1 LNHDA and CDR2 SQIVND come from the germline V gene (reference sequence). This CDR3 is built from 16 residues. The CDR3 nucleotides are TGTGCCAGTAACTGGGGACAGGGAGCGCTGAACACTGAAGCTTTCTTT. Translation: CASNWGQGALNTEAFF.

CDR3 loop: CASSQVLGTDTQYF. The CDR3 DNA follows: TGTGCCAGCAGCCAAGTGTTAGGCACAGATACGCAGTATTTT. The chain recombines TRBV14 with TRBJ2-3; D not resolved. CDR1 is SGHDN and CDR2 is FVKESK in the germline V gene. The V and J ends lost 1 base and 1 base respectively, with 6 bases between them. The CDR3 covers 14 residues.

This chain connects TRBV5-4 to TRBJ2-5, with 7 bases matching TRBD1. The CDR3 loop spans 14 amino acids. V shed 4 bases and J 1 base; nucleotides not matched to a gene: 4. CDR1 SGHNT and CDR2 YYREEE come from the germline V gene (reference sequence). The CDR3 DNA sequence: TGTGCCAGCAGCACGACAGGGACCCAAGAGACCCAGTACTTC. Translated: CASSTTGTQETQYF.

This chain joins TRBV9 and TRBJ2-7; 7 bases map to TRBD2. V lost 3 bases, J lost 6 bases, and 3 bases stayed unmatched. The CDR3 is 12 amino acids. Germline V gene data show CDR1 as SGDLS and CDR2 as YYNGEE. The CDR3 bases are TGTGCCAGCAGCGGCACGGGGGGCGAGCAGTACTTC. Translated, it gives CASSGTGGEQYF.